This TCR beta chain was identified during a study of T cell repertoires in cytomegalovirus infection (dated by TCRdb to between 2018 and 2021). About the study as a whole: Because public TCR beta signatures pointed to carriage of CMV infection together with the matching HLA type, the HLA type of each donor mattered for the analysis. General findings and caveats noted by the study authors: In both this cohort and an independent approximately 400-donor cohort, the cumulative frequency of public TCR beta family members distinguished carriers of CMV infection plus the relevant HLA type. In the ex vivo response, HLA-C-restricted CMV-specific TCR beta clonotypes were dominant, and in two of eight donors the single most frequent clonotype came from this HLA-C-restricted group.

This clonotype was counted many times. Its antigen target is currently unknown. Per-base quality was not reported, and no clone a single base away is much larger than it. V is cut back by 4 bases and J by 7 bases, with 12 bases in the junction unmatched. The CDR3 starts with the cysteine, ends with the phenylalanine, and has 15 residues. Only CDR3 DNA is held: 45 bases, read in frame from base 1. The listed sequencing device is Illumina HiSeq 1500. TCRdb passed the public sequencing reads through fastp at Q25 and MiXCR, retaining productive beta sequences. Under each unique CDR3 protein, matching rows form one entry showing the most common genes and DNA. The sample data list about 490,000 distinct CDR3 sequences, and over 9% of these were observed just once. The biggest ten clones account for about 9.4% of the sample.

Sequencing was done on a sample of PBMCs. The sequence was collected from a human donor in good health (CMV status not recorded). Some clones in this sample may be carry-over from other donors' samples. In this chain, TRBV12-3 or TRBV12-4 is recombined with TRBJ2-5, and TRBD1 matches 7 of the central bases. The DNA reads as follows: TGTGCCAGCAGTTACAGGACAGGATTGATTGGGACCCAGTACTTC. Its protein reads: CASSYRTGLIGTQYF.